These T cell receptor beta chains were read from a single sample in a study of blood T cell repertoires in COVID-19. TCRdb's table, derived via immunoSEQ multiplex PCR, lists solely in-frame clones and lacks some. This sample has roughly 17,000 clones, with 85% to 95% found just once. The material sequenced was peripheral blood. All receptors derive from a human donor in a cohort sampled during active COVID-19. Each CDR3 is given with its conserved first and last residue. D genes are given only for firm matches. Size tells how often a clone was seen (once, few, many) or the class of an expanded clone, and some rows leave it out.

clone_size | j_call | d_call | v_call | cdr3_aa | cdr3_nt
- | TRBJ2-5 | TRBD2 | TRBV7-2 | CASSLAAGTSGQETQYF | TGTGCCAGCAGCTTAGCGGCCGGGACTAGCGGCCAAGAGACCCAGTACTTC
- | TRBJ1-3 | - | TRBV6-5 | CASTEGQPSGNTIYF | TGTGCCAGCACCGAAGGACAGCCCTCTGGAAACACCATATATTTT
- | TRBJ2-1 | TRBD1 | TRBV5-1 | CASSSGQGMNEQFF | TGCGCCAGCAGCTCGGGACAGGGAATGAATGAGCAGTTCTTC
- | TRBJ1-1 | TRBD1 | TRBV18 | CASSPGQGSNTEAFF | TGTGCCAGCTCACCAGGACAGGGGTCGAACACTGAAGCTTTCTTT
- | TRBJ1-1 | TRBD1 | TRBV7-2 | CASSPGQGIFMNTEAFF | TGTGCCAGCAGCCCCGGACAGGGCATTTTCATGAACACTGAAGCTTTCTTT
- | TRBJ2-1 | TRBD2 | TRBV19 | CATSLGGGDNEQFF | TGTGCCACCTCCTTAGGCGGGGGGGACAATGAGCAGTTCTTC
- | TRBJ1-2 | - | TRBV5-1 | CASSLVTTTNYGYTF | TGCGCCAGCAGCCTCGTCACAACCACTAACTATGGCTACACCTTC
- | TRBJ2-7 | TRBD2 | TRBV2 | CASGPLWGLAGREQYF | TGTGCCAGCGGGCCGCTGTGGGGACTAGCGGGACGCGAGCAGTACTTC
- | TRBJ2-5 | - | TRBV12-3/TRBV12-4 | CASMAGETQYF | TGTGCCAGCATGGCAGGCGAGACCCAGTACTTC
- | TRBJ2-1 | - | TRBV9 | CASSVRGRGRNNEQFF | TGTGCCAGCAGCGTGAGGGGGCGGGGTAGAAACAATGAGCAGTTCTTC
- | TRBJ1-3 | - | TRBV3-1/TRBV3-2 | CASSQVGDRVYF | TGTGCCAGCAGCCAAGTCGGGGATCGAGTATATTTT
- | TRBJ2-1 | - | TRBV2 | CASGPEFYEQFF | TGTGCCAGCGGCCCCGAATTTTATGAGCAGTTCTTC
- | TRBJ2-7 | TRBD2 | TRBV6-1 | CASSEAWRGYEQYF | TGTGCCAGCAGTGAAGCCTGGCGGGGGTACGAGCAGTACTTC
- | TRBJ2-1 | - | TRBV28 | CASRVWAPYNEQFF | TGTGCCAGCCGAGTCTGGGCCCCCTACAATGAGCAGTTCTTC
once | TRBJ2-7 | TRBD1 | TRBV6-5 | CASSPGDRLYEQYF | TGTGCCAGCAGCCCCGGGGACAGGCTCTACGAGCAGTACTTC
- | TRBJ1-2 | - | TRBV5-1 | CASSPQGGGIGYTF | TGCGCCAGCAGCCCCCAAGGGGGGGGGATTGGCTACACCTTC
- | TRBJ1-5 | - | TRBV6-2/TRBV6-3 | CASSYKGVREGNQPQHF | TGTGCCAGCAGTTACAAGGGAGTGAGAGAAGGCAATCAGCCCCAGCATTTT